A single sample gave rise to the 5 T cell receptor beta chains below, sequenced in a study of molecular identifiers for immune sequencing clone quantification. TCRdb re-derived calls from the PCR reads in MiXCR, one entry per CDR3 protein. The sample carries about 630,000 distinct CDR3 sequences, 25% recorded once. Sequencing input: naive CD8+ T cells from blood, with Jurkat cell RNA spiked in. Subset here: FACS-sorted CD8+CD4-CCR7+CD45RA+ naive T cells. The receptors were gathered from a human donor in good health. Some libraries in this study had Jurkat cell RNA spiked in.

This clonotype was counted a few times. The chain joins TRBV20-1 to TRBJ1-1; maybe TRBD1 (6 bases). The CDR3 consists of 14 residues. V lost 0 bases and J 2 bases, leaving 10 bases between the germline ends. CDR1 DFQATT and CDR2 SNEGSKA come from the germline V gene (reference sequence). Here the CDR3 reads CSARDSGDNTEAFF. The CDR3 nucleotides read TGCAGTGCTAGAGATTCAGGGGATAACACTGAAGCTTTCTTT.

V usage is TRBV4-1 and J usage is TRBJ2-7; D gene ambiguous. CDR1 is MGHRA and CDR2 is YSYEKL in the germline V gene. V was shortened by 0 bases and J by 3 bases, with 12 bases between the two germline ends. The CDR3 runs 15 residues. The DNA of the CDR3 is TGCGCCAGCAGCCAAGAAGGGAACAGTTACTACGAGCAGTACTTC. As protein: CASSQEGNSYYEQYF.

The rearrangement links TRBV5-6 to TRBJ2-7; D is perhaps TRBD1 or TRBD2 (5 bases each). V lost 4 bases, J lost 2 bases, and 16 bases lay in between. Germline CDR1 SGHDT, CDR2 YYEEEE. This CDR3 is built from 15 residues. The CDR3 reads CASSPQEELPYEQYF. The CDR3 DNA sequence: TGTGCCAGCAGCCCACAGGAGGAACTACCCTACGAGCAGTACTTC.

In the case of this clonotype: The junction differs from germline at one of its ends, possibly a read error. V usage is TRBV5-6 and J usage is TRBJ1-2; D is ambiguous. The CDR3 has 13 residues. The germline gives CDR1 SGHDT, CDR2 YYEEEE. CDR3 in amino acids: CASSLDTPYGYAF. CDR3 sequence (DNA): TGTGCCAGCAGCTTGGACACCCCCTATGGCTACGCCTTC.

Concerning this clonotype itself: This may come from a read error, since a much larger clone is one base off. The rearrangement uses TRBV5-6 and TRBJ2-3, with D perhaps TRBD1 (5 bases). Germline V gives CDR1 SGHDT, CDR2 YYEEEE. This CDR3 has 21 amino acids. V shed 3 bases and J shed 1 base, with 30 bases lying between them. Written as DNA, the CDR3 is TGTGCCAGCAGCTCGGCTCGTTTAGGGGCATCGGTGTACGATGGCACAGATACGCAGTATTTT. Encoded protein: CASSSARLGASVYDGTDTQYF.